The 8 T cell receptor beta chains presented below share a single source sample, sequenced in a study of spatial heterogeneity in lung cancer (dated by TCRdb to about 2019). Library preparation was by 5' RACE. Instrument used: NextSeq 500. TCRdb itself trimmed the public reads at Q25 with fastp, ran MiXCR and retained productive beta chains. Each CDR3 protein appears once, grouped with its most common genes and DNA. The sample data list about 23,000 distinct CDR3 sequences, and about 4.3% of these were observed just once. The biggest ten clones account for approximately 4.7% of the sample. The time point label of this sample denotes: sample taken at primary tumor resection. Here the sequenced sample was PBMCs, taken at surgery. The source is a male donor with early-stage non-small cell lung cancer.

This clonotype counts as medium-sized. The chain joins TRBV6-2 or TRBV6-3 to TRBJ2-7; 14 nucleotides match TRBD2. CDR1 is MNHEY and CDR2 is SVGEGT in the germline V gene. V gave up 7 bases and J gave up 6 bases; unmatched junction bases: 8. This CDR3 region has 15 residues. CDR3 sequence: CASITGLAGASEQYF. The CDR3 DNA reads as TGTGCCAGCATCACGGGACTAGCGGGGGCGAGCGAGCAGTACTTC.

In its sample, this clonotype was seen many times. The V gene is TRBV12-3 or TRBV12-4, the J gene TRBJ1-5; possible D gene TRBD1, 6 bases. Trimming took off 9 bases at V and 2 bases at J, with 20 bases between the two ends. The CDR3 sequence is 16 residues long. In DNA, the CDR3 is TGTGCCAGTAAGATTGGAGGGGGGGCTGGCAATCAGCCCCAGCATTTT. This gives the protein CASKIGGGAGNQPQHF.

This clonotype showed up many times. The CDR3 DNA sequence: TGCGCCAGCAGTGAGTTTCCCCGGGGGACCGAGAGCACAGATACGCAGTATTTT. Amino acids: CASSEFPRGTESTDTQYF. This chain uses TRBV10-2 with TRBJ2-3; D is possibly TRBD2 (6 bases). V gave up 1 base and J gave up 0 bases, with 17 bases separating them. In germline, CDR1 is WSHSY, CDR2 SAAADI. There are 18 residues in the CDR3.

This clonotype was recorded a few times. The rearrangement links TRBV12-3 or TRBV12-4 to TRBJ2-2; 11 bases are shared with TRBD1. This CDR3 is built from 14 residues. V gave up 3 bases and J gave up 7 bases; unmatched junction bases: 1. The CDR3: CASSLDRGLGELFF. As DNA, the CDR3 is TGTGCCAGCAGTTTGGACAGGGGGCTCGGGGAGCTGTTTTTT.

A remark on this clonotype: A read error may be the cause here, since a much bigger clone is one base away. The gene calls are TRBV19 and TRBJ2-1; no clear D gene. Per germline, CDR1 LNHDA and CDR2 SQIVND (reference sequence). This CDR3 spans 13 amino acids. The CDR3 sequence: CVSSIVIANEQFF. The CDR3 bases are TGTGTCAGTAGTATAGTAATAGCCAATGAGCAGTTCTTC.

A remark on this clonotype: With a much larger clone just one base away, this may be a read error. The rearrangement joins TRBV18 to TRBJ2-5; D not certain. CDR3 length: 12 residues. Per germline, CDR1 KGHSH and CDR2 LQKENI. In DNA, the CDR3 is TGTGCCAGCACACCACCCACGGGGACCCAGTACTTC. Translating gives CASTPPTGTQYF.

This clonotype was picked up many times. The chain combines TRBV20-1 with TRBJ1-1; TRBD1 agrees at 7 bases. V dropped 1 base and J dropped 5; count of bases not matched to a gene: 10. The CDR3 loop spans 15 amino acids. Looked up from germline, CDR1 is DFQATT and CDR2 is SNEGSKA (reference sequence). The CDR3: CSARVRGAPGTEAFF. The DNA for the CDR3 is TGCAGTGCTAGAGTCAGGGGGGCGCCGGGGACTGAAGCTTTCTTT.

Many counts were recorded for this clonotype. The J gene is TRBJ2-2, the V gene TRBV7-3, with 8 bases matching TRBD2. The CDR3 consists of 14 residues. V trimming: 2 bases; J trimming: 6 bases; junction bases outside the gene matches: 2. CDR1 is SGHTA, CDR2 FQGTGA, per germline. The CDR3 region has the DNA TGTGCCAGCAGCTTAGGGACTAGTGCCGGGGAGCTGTTTTTT. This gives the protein CASSLGTSAGELFF.